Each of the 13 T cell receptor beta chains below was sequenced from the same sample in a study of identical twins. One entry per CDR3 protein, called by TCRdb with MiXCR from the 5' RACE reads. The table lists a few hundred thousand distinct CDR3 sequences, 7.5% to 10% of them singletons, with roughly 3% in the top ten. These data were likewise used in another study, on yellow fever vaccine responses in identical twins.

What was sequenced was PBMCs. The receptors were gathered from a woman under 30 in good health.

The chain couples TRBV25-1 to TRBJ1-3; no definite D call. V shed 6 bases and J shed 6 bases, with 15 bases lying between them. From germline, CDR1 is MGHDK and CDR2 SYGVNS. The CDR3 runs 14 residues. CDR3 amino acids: CASRGNPDLNTIYF. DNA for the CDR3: TGTGCCAGCAGGGGAAACCCAGATTTAAACACCATATATTTT.

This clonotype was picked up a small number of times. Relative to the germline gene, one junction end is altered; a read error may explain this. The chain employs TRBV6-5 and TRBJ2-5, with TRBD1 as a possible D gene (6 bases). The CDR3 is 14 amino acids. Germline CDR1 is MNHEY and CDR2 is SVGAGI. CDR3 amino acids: CASSYGRGQETQYF. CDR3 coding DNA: TGTGCCAGCAGTTACGGCAGGGGCCAAGAAACCCAGTACTTC.

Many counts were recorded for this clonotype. This CDR3 is CSTLESSYNEQFF. CDR3 DNA: TGCAGCACCCTTGAAAGCTCCTACAATGAGCAGTTCTTC. This rearrangement joins TRBV20-1 to TRBJ2-1; D is unclear. The germline V gene has CDR1 DFQATT and CDR2 SNEGSKA (reference sequence). The CDR3 is made up of 13 amino acids.

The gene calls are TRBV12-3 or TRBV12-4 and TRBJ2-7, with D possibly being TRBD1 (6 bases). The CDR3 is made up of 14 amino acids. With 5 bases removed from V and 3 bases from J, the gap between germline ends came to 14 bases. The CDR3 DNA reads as TGTGCCAGCAGTCTTACAGGGAAAGGCTACGAGCAGTACTTC. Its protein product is CASSLTGKGYEQYF.

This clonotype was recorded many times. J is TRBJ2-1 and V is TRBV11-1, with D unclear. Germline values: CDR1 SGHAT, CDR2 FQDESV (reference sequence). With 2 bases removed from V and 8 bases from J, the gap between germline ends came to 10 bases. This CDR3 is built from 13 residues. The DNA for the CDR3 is TGTGCCAGCAGCTTAAAGAGGATTGATGAGCAGTTCTTC. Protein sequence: CASSLKRIDEQFF.

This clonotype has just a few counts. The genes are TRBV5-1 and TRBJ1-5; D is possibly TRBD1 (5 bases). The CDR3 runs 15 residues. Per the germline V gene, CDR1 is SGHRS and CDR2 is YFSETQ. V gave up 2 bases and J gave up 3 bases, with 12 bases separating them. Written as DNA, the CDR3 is TGCGCCAGCAGCTTAGTAGGGGAACCCAATCAGCCCCAGCATTTT. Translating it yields CASSLVGEPNQPQHF.

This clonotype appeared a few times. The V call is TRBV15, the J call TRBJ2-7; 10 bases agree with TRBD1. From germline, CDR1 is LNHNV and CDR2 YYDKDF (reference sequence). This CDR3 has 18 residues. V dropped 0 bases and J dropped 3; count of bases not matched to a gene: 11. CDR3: CATSRDIQGGDRGYEQYF. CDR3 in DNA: TGTGCCACCAGCAGAGATATTCAAGGAGGGGACAGGGGCTACGAGCAGTACTTC.

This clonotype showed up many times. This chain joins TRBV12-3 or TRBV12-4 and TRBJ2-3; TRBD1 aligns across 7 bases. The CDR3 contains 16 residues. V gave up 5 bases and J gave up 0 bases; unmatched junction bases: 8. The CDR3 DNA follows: TGTGCCAGCAGTCTCCCAGGGGGTGGTAGCACAGATACGCAGTATTTT. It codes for CASSLPGGGSTDTQYF.

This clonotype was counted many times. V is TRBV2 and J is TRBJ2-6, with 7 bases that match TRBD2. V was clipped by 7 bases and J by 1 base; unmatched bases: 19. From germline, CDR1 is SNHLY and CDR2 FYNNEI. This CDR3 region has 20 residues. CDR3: CASILGGGSSLRSGANVLTF. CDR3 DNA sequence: TGTGCCAGCATCTTGGGCGGGGGTTCGTCATTAAGGTCTGGGGCCAACGTCCTGACTTTC. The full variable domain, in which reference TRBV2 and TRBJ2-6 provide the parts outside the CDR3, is EPEVTQTPSHQVTQMGQEVILRCVPISNHLYFYWYRQILGQKVEFLVSFYNNEISEKSEIFDDQFSVERPDGSNFTLKIRSTKLEDSAMYFCASILGGGSSLRSGANVLTFGAGSRLTVL.

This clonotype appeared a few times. The CDR3 DNA follows: TGTGCCAGCAGCATGCAGGGGGCGATCCCCCAAGAGACCCAGTACTTC. Protein product: CASSMQGAIPQETQYF. The chain is built from TRBV12-3 or TRBV12-4 and TRBJ2-5; 8 bases align to TRBD1. The CDR3 loop spans 16 amino acids. J gave up 1 base and V 6 bases, and 10 bases lay outside the gene matches.

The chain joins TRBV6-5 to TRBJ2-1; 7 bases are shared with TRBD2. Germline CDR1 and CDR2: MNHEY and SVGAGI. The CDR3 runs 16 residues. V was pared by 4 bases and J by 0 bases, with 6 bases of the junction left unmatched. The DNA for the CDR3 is TGTGCCAGCAGTTCCACCGGCGGGGGCTCCTACAATGAGCAGTTCTTC. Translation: CASSSTGGGSYNEQFF.

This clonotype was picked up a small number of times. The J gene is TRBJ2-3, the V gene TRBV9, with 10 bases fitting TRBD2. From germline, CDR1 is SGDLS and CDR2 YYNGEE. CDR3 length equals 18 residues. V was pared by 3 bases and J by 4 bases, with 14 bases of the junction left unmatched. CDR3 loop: CASSAPHGSGGASDTQYF. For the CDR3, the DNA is TGTGCCAGCAGCGCCCCGCACGGGAGCGGGGGGGCCTCAGATACGCAGTATTTT.

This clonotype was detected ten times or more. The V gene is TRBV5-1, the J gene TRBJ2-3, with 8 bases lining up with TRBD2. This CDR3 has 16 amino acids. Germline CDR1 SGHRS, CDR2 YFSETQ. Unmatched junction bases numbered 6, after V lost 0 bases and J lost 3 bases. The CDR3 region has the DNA TGCGCCAGCAGCTTGGCGGGGACTAGTGGTACAGATACGCAGTATTTT. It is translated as CASSLAGTSGTDTQYF. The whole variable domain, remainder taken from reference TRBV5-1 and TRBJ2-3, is KAGVTQTPRYLIKTRGQQVTLSCSPISGHRSVSWYQQTPGQGLQFLFEYFSETQRNKGNFPGRFSGRQFSNSRSEMNVSTLELGDSALYLCASSLAGTSGTDTQYFGPGTRLTVL.